Included here is one T cell receptor beta chain sequence, with context. About 0.45 to 1 ug RNA was reverse transcribed with random hexamers. TCRdb redid the calling of the immunoSEQ multiplex PCR reads with MiXCR, one entry per CDR3 protein. The sample contains roughly 160,000 distinct CDR3 sequences, 90% to 95% of which appear only once. This sample stems from a study of CD8 T cells in Susac syndrome. Per the germline V gene, CDR1 is SGHDN and CDR2 is FVKESK. The germline V and J ends were trimmed by 6 bases and 6 bases, with 15 bases remaining between them. The CDR3 totals 13 residues. Sequencing was done on a sample of CD4+ T cells from PBMCs. This sequence joins TRBV14 and TRBJ2-7; D is uncertain. The source is a human donor in good health. The CDR3 bases are TGTGCCAGCAGTGAGGACCGCCTCAGCGAGCAGTACTTC. Amino acid sequence: CASSEDRLSEQYF.